This T cell receptor beta chain was captured in a study of T cell responses to AZD1222 COVID-19 vaccine. Study conclusions and caveats: A reported finding is that nearly half of spike-specific TCRs target unmutated variant regions. Among the donors, most were white British and more were female, and clonal diversity was possibly underestimated. Repertoire sampling occurred only after the peak T cell response.

Profiling relied on immunoSEQ multiplex PCR, and the TCRdb table lists in-frame clones only, not all of them. This sample has about 150,000 clones, with approximately 91% found just once. Remarks on this clone: Antigen specificity is unknown.

The CDR3 loop spans 12 amino acids. V gave up 7 bases and J gave up 7 bases, with 12 bases separating them. Germline V gives CDR1 SGDLS, CDR2 YYNGEE. Sequenced here: peripheral blood, sampled 28 days after the second AZD1222 dose. The source is an adult who received the AZD1222 COVID-19 vaccine. The chain is built from TRBV9 and TRBJ2-1; the D is unclear. CDR3 amino acids: CASARSGNEQFF. CDR3 nucleotides: TGTGCCAGCGCCCGATCCGGGAATGAGCAGTTCTTC. Looking up the rest from reference TRBV9 and TRBJ2-1 gives the full variable domain: DSGVTQTPKHLITATGQRVTLRCSPRSGDLSVYWYQQSLDQGLQFLIQYYNGEERAKGNILERFSAQQFPDLHSELNLSSLELGDSALYFCASARSGNEQFFGPGTRLTVL.